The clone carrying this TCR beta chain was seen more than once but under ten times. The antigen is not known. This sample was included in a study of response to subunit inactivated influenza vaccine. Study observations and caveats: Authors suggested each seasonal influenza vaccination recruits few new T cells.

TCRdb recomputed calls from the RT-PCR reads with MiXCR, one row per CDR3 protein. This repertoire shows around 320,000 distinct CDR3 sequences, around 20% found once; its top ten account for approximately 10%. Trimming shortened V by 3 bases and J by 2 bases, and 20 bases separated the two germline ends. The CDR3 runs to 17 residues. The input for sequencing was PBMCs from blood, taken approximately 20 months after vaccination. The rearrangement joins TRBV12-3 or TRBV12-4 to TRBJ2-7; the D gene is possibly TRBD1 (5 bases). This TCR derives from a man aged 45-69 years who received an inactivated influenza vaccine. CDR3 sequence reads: CASSLTLGVYSAYEQYF. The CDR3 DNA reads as TGTGCCAGCAGTTTGACTTTAGGGGTCTACTCCGCCTACGAGCAGTACTTC.